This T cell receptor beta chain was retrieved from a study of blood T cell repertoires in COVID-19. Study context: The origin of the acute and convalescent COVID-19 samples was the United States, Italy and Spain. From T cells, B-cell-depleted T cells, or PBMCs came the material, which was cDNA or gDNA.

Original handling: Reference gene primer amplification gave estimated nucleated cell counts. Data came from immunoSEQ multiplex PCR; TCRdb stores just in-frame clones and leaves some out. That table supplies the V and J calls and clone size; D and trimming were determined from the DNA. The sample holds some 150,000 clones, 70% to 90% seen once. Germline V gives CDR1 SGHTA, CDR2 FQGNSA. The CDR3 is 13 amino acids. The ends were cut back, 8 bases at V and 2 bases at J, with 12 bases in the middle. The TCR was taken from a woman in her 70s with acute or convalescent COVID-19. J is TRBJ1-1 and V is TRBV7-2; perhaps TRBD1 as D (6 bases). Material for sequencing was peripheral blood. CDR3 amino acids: CASRQALNTEAFF. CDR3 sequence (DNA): TGTGCCAGCCGACAGGCCCTAAACACTGAAGCTTTCTTT.